These 22 T cell receptor beta chains were sequenced from one sample in a study of beta chain features in type 1 diabetes. Study-wide points: Type 1 diabetes patients showed a moderate but significant shortening of TCRB CDR3s in all four CD4+ subsets.

Expressed TCRB transcripts were sequenced after all isolated RNA was converted to cDNA. Generated by immunoSEQ multiplex PCR, the TCRdb table keeps only in-frame clones and is missing some. The table records around 40,000 clones, 66% of them present only once. For these TCRs, the target antigens are not known. The specimen sequenced was Tregs from blood. The receptors derive from a man between 25 and 39 years old with type 1 diabetes. Some clones in this sample may be carry-over from other donors' samples.

V gene TRBV6-4 combines with J gene TRBJ2-2, with a possible D match to TRBD1 (5 bases). Trimming left V 7 bases short and J 2 bases short, with 11 bases between. Germline V gives CDR1 MRHNA, CDR2 SNTAGT. The CDR3 has 14 residues. CDR3 sequence reads: CASKQDRNTGELFF. The CDR3 DNA sequence: TGTGCCAGCAAACAAGACAGAAACACCGGGGAGCTGTTTTTT.

This clone has a single count. The chain combines TRBV7-2 with TRBJ2-5, with 7 bases fitting TRBD2. Germline V lookup: CDR1 SGHTA, CDR2 FQGNSA. The CDR3 runs 13 residues. The junction had 0 bases not matched to a gene; V was cut back by 0 bases and J by 5 bases. The CDR3 DNA follows: TGTGCCAGCAGCTTAGCGGGGGGGGAGACCCAGTACTTC. Protein: CASSLAGGETQYF.

This chain uses TRBV29-1 with TRBJ1-2; weak D call: TRBD1 (6 bases). The CDR3 is made up of 12 amino acids. Germline V gene sequence: CDR1 SQVTM, CDR2 ANQGSEA. Trimming left V 5 bases short and J 6 bases short, with 13 bases between. CDR3 amino acids: CSVTGGAHGYTF. The CDR3 DNA reads as TGCAGCGTTACGGGGGGCGCCCATGGCTACACCTTC.

The V gene is TRBV18, the J gene TRBJ1-5; D remains ambiguous. V dropped 2 bases and J dropped 1 base, with 3 bases sitting between them. The CDR3 contains 13 residues. The germline V gene encodes CDR1 KGHSH and CDR2 LQKENI. The CDR3: CASSPGSNQPQHF. DNA of the CDR3: TGTGCCAGCTCACCAGGCAGCAATCAGCCCCAGCATTTT.

This clone was observed a few times. The V call is TRBV5-1, the J call TRBJ2-7, with D possibly TRBD1 on 5 matching bases. CDR3 length: 16 amino acids. The germline V gene has CDR1 SGHRS and CDR2 YFSETQ. Deletions cut 1 base from V and 5 bases from J, with 19 bases between. The CDR3 DNA reads as TGCGCCAGCAGCTTGCAGTCAGGGCAGAGCTTAAACGAGCAGTACTTC. Amino acid sequence: CASSLQSGQSLNEQYF.

V is TRBV11-2 and J is TRBJ2-7; D perhaps matches TRBD1 (5 bases). Germline V lookup: CDR1 SGHAT, CDR2 FQNNGV. The germline V and J ends were trimmed by 1 base and 3 bases, with 10 bases remaining between them. The length of the CDR3 is 14 residues. This CDR3 reads CASSLVHQGYEQYF. CDR3 nucleotide sequence: TGTGCCAGCAGCTTAGTCCATCAGGGCTACGAGCAGTACTTC.

This chain uses TRBV6-1 with TRBJ2-3; 10 bases map to TRBD1. Germline trimming cut 11 bases from V and 6 bases from J; bases unmatched to any gene: 5. The CDR3 extends over 12 amino acids. Germline CDR1 MNHNS, CDR2 SASEGT. The DNA for the CDR3 is TGTGCCGCGGGACAGGGGATGGATACGCAGTATTTT. Its protein product is CAAGQGMDTQYF.

The genes are TRBV5-1 and TRBJ2-3; TRBD2 matches at 12 bases. The CDR3 totals 17 residues. V lost 4 bases to trimming and J lost 2 bases; unmatched junction nucleotides: 8. Germline assignment: CDR1 SGHRS and CDR2 YFSETQ. The CDR3: CASSTMTSGGLTDTQYF. CDR3 nucleotide sequence: TGCGCCAGCAGCACGATGACTAGCGGGGGTCTCACAGATACGCAGTATTTT.

This clone has just one count. Written as DNA, the CDR3 is TGTGCCAGCAGACTGGACAGGGAGGGCGGGGAGCTGTTTTTT. The encoded protein is CASRLDREGGELFF. The gene calls are TRBV9 and TRBJ2-2; D may be TRBD1 (8 bases). Trimming took off 5 bases at V and 7 bases at J, with 15 bases between the two ends. CDR1 and CDR2 from the germline V gene are SGDLS and YYNGEE. The CDR3 contains 14 residues.

This sequence joins TRBV18 and TRBJ1-5; D gene uncertain. The CDR3 extends over 12 amino acids. The V gene's germline CDR1 is KGHSH and CDR2 LQKENI. Trimming stripped 6 bases from V and 2 bases from J, with 5 bases between. The CDR3 protein is CASSLGNQPQHF. CDR3 in DNA: TGTGCCAGCTCCCTCGGCAATCAGCCCCAGCATTTT.

This clone was observed a handful of times. The rearrangement links TRBV7-8 to TRBJ2-7; D is undetermined. The CDR3 is 15 amino acids. Germline values: CDR1 SGHVS, CDR2 FQNEAQ. V lost 5 bases and J lost 1, with 15 bases in between. CDR3 DNA: TGTGCCAGCAGCCCTCCGAGTGTATCGTCCTACGAGCAGTACTTC. Its protein product is CASSPPSVSSYEQYF.

This clone came up a few times. J is TRBJ2-1 and V is TRBV7-2; 13 bases agree with TRBD2. The germline gives CDR1 SGHTA, CDR2 FQGNSA. V lost 5 bases to trimming and J lost 9 bases; unmatched junction nucleotides: 7. The CDR3 is 15 amino acids. The CDR3 reads CASSLTSGGAIEQFF. In nucleotides, the CDR3 is TGTGCCAGCAGCCTTACTAGCGGGGGGGCCATTGAGCAGTTCTTC.

V usage is TRBV18 and J usage is TRBJ1-2, with 8 bases fitting TRBD1. This CDR3 has 13 residues. Per the germline V gene, CDR1 is KGHSH and CDR2 is LQKENI. The junction had 4 bases not matched to a gene; V was cut back by 4 bases and J by 6 bases. CDR3 region: CASSLGQGDGYTF. CDR3 DNA sequence: TGTGCCAGCTCACTCGGACAGGGTGATGGCTACACCTTC.

This chain uses TRBV2 with TRBJ2-1; 7 nucleotides line up with TRBD2. Germline CDR1 and CDR2: SNHLY and FYNNEI. This CDR3 has 14 residues. The ends lost 2 bases at V and 3 bases at J; junction bases unmatched: 1. The CDR3 DNA follows: TGTGCCAGCAGTGAAACTAGCGTCTACAATGAGCAGTTCTTC. Its protein is CASSETSVYNEQFF.

V and J are TRBV11-2 and TRBJ1-4; D call uncertain. From germline, CDR1 is SGHAT and CDR2 FQNNGV. V was trimmed by 2 bases and J by 8 bases, leaving 12 bases between them. The CDR3 is 14 residues long. CDR3 amino acids: CASSLRRASEKLFF. CDR3 coding DNA: TGTGCCAGCAGCTTACGGAGGGCTTCGGAAAAACTGTTTTTT.

Within the sample, this clone is medium-sized. The chain carries TRBV19 and TRBJ1-2; no clear D gene. The CDR3 runs to 12 residues. The V gene's germline CDR1 is LNHDA and CDR2 SQIVND (reference sequence). V was pared by 5 bases and J by 4 bases, with 8 bases between. The CDR3, as DNA: TGTGCCAGTAGTCGGGCGGGCTATGGCTACACCTTC. Amino acids: CASSRAGYGYTF.

This clone came up a few times. The chain recombines TRBV28 with TRBJ2-1; 10 nucleotides align to TRBD2. V was clipped by 7 bases and J by 9 bases; unmatched bases: 9. Germline CDR1 MDHEN, CDR2 SYDVKM. CDR3 length: 14 amino acids. The CDR3 region is CASTYSGGRGEQFF. The CDR3 DNA follows: TGTGCCAGCACCTATAGCGGGGGGCGGGGTGAGCAGTTCTTC.

The chain has TRBV5-1 and TRBJ2-5; 8 nucleotides agree with TRBD2. Germline-derived CDR1 and CDR2 are SGHRS and YFSETQ. The trim removed 7 bases at V and 5 bases at J, leaving 7 bases unmatched. This CDR3 has 13 residues. CDR3 nucleotides: TGCGCCAGCGCAACAGCGGGGGAGGAGACCCAGTACTTC. It translates to CASATAGEETQYF.

This clone was detected only a few times. J is TRBJ2-3 and V is TRBV5-1; 7 bases map to TRBD2. In germline, CDR1 is SGHRS, CDR2 YFSETQ. There are 14 residues in the CDR3. The trim removed 0 bases at V and 4 bases at J, leaving 2 bases unmatched. The CDR3 spells CASSLGLAADTQYF. In DNA, the CDR3 is TGCGCCAGCAGCTTGGGGCTAGCGGCAGATACGCAGTATTTT.

This chain uses TRBV7-9 with TRBJ2-7, with a possible D match to TRBD2 (5 bases). Trimming stripped 8 bases from V and 5 bases from J, with 16 bases between. This CDR3 comprises 13 residues. The germline gives CDR1 SEHNR, CDR2 FQNEAQ (reference sequence). CDR3 region: CASQDATGDEQYF. For the CDR3, the DNA is TGTGCCAGCCAAGACGCGACCGGGGACGAGCAGTACTTC.

The chain couples TRBV7-9 to TRBJ2-7; 13 bases map to TRBD2. This CDR3 spans 17 amino acids. Germline values: CDR1 SEHNR, CDR2 FQNEAQ (reference sequence). V lost 4 bases and J lost 1; bases outside the gene matches: 7. This chain's CDR3 is CASSSWTSGGLSYEQYF. The CDR3 DNA reads as TGTGCCAGCAGCTCTTGGACTAGCGGGGGTTTATCCTACGAGCAGTACTTC.

The CDR3: CASSPRDRSHEQYF. The CDR3 DNA reads TGTGCCAGCAGCCCCCGGGACAGGTCCCACGAGCAGTACTTC. J is TRBJ2-7 and V is TRBV7-2, with TRBD1 identical over 8 bases. The germline V gene encodes CDR1 SGHTA and CDR2 FQGNSA. The J segment lost 5 bases and the V segment lost 5 bases, leaving 8 bases of the junction unmatched. The CDR3 length is 14 residues.